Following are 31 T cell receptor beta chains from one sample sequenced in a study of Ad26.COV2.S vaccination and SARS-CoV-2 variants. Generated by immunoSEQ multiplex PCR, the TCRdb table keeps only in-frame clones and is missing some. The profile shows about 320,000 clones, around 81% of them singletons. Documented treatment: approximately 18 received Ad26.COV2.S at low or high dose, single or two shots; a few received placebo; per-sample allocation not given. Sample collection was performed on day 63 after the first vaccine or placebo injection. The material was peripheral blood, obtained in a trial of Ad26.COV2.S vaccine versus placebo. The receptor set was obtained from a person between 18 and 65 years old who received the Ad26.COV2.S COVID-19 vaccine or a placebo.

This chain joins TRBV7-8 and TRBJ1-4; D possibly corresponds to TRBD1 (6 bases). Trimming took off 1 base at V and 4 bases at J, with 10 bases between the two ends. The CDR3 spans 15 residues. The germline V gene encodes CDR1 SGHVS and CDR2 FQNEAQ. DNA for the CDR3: TGTGCCAGCAGCTTAGGGTCGGGACATAATGAAAAACTGTTTTTT. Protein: CASSLGSGHNEKLFF.

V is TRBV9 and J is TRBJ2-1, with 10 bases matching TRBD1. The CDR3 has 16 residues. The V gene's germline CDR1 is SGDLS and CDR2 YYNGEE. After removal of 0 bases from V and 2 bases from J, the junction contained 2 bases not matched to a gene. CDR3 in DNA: TGTGCCAGCAGCGTAGAAGGGACAGGGGCCTACAATGAGCAGTTCTTC. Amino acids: CASSVEGTGAYNEQFF.

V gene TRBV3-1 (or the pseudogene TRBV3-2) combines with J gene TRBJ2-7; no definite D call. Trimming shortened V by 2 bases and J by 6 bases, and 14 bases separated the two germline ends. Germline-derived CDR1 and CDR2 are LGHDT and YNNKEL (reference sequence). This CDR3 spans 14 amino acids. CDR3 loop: CASSQRPREGEQYF. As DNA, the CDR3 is TGTGCCAGCAGCCAACGCCCAAGGGAAGGCGAGCAGTACTTC.

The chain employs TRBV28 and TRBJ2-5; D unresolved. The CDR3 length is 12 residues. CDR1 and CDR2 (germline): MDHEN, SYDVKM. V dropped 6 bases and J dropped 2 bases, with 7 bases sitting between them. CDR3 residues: CASSTDQETQYF. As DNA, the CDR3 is TGTGCCAGCAGCACGGATCAAGAGACCCAGTACTTC.

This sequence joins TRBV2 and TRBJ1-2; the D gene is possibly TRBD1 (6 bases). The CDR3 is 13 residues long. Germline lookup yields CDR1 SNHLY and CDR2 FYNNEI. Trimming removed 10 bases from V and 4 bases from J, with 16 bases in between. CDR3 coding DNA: TGTGCCATCCATCGGGGGGCCGGCTATGGCTACACCTTC. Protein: CAIHRGAGYGYTF.

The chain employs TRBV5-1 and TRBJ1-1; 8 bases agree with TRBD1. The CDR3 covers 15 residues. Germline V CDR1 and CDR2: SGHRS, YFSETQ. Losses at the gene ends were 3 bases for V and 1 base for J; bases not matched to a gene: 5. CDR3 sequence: CASSWTGSGNTEAFF. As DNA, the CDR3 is TGCGCCAGCAGCTGGACAGGGTCGGGGAACACTGAAGCTTTCTTT.

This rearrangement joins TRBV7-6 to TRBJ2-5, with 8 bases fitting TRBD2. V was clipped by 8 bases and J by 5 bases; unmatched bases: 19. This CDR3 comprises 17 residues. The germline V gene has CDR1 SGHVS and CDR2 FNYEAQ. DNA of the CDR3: TGTGCCAGCTCCCCCTTAGTCGACGGGGGGGCGCGGGAGACCCAGTACTTC. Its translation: CASSPLVDGGARETQYF.

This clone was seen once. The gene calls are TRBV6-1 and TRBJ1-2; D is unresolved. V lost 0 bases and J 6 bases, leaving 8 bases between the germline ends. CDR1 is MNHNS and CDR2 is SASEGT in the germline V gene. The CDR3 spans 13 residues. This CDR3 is CASSEARWNGYTF. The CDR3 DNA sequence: TGTGCCAGCAGTGAAGCACGGTGGAATGGCTACACCTTC.

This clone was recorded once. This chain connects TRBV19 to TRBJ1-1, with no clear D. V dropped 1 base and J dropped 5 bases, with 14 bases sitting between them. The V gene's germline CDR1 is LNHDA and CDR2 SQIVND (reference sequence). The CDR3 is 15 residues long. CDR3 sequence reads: CASSIAGGLGTEAFF. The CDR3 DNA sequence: TGTGCCAGTAGTATAGCCGGCGGGCTGGGGACTGAAGCTTTCTTT. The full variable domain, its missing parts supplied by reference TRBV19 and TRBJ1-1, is DGGITQSPKYLFRKEGQNVTLSCEQNLNHDAMYWYRQDPGQGLRLIYYSQIVNDFQKGDIAEGYSVSREKKESFPLTVTSAQKNPTAFYLCASSIAGGLGTEAFFGQGTRLTVV.

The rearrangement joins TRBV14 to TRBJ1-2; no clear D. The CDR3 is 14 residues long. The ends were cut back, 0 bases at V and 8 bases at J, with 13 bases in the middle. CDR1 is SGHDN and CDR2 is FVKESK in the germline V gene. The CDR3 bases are TGTGCCAGCAGCCAAGAACGCAGGCCCGGAGGCTACACCTTC. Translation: CASSQERRPGGYTF.

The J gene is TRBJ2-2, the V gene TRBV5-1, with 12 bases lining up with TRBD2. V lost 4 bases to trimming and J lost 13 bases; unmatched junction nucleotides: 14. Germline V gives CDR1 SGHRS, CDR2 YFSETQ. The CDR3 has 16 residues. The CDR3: CASSGTSGGPFMWLFF. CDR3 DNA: TGCGCCAGCAGCGGAACTAGCGGGGGGCCGTTCATGTGGCTGTTTTTT.

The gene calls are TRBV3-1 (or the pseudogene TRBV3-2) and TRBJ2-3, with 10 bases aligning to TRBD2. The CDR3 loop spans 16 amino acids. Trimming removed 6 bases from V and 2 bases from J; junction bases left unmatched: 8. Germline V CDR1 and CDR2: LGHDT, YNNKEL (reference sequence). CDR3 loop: CASSPNSGGYTDTQYF. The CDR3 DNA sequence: TGTGCCAGCAGTCCTAATAGCGGGGGGTACACAGATACGCAGTATTTT.

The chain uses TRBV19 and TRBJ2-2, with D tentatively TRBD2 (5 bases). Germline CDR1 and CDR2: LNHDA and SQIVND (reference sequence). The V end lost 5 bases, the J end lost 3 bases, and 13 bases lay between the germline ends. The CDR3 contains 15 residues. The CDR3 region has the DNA TGTGCCAGTAGTTCGGGGAATTGGGACACCGGGGAGCTGTTTTTT. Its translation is CASSSGNWDTGELFF.

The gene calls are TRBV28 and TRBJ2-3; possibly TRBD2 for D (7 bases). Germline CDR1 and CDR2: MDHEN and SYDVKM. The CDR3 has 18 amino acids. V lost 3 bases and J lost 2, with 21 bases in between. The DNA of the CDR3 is TGTGCCAGCAGTTTCCTCCTTCGGCCGGGGGGCAACACAGATACGCAGTATTTT. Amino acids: CASSFLLRPGGNTDTQYF.

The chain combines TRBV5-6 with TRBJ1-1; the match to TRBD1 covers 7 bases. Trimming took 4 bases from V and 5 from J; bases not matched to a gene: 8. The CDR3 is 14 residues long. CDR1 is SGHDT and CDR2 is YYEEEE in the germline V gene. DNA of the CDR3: TGTGCCAGCAGCGGGGAGGACAGGTTGACTGAAGCTTTCTTT. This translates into CASSGEDRLTEAFF.

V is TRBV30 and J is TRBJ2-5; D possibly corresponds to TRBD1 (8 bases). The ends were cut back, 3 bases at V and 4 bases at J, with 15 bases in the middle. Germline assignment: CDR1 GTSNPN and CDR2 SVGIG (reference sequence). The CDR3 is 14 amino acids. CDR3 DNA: TGTGCCTGGAGCCATACAGGGGGGGGAGAGACCCAGTACTTC. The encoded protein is CAWSHTGGGETQYF.

CDR3 sequence reads: CASSQDTGGSTDTQYF. CDR3 DNA sequence: TGTGCCAGCAGCCAAGATACGGGGGGGAGCACAGATACGCAGTATTTT. The rearrangement links TRBV3-1 (or the pseudogene TRBV3-2) to TRBJ2-3; TRBD2 matches at 8 bases. The V and J ends lost 0 bases and 0 bases, in that order; junction bases with no gene match: 2. The CDR3 has 16 amino acids. Germline V gene data show CDR1 as LGHDT and CDR2 as YNNKEL (reference sequence).

The CDR3 sequence: CASSPSTASGANVLTF. CDR3 nucleotide sequence: TGTGCCAGCAGCCCTTCGACAGCGTCTGGGGCCAACGTCCTGACTTTC. This chain links TRBV7-9 with TRBJ2-6, with a tentative D call TRBD1 (5 bases). CDR3 length: 16 residues. The germline CDR1 and CDR2 sequences are SEHNR and FQNEAQ (reference sequence). Trimming pared 5 bases from V and 1 base from J, leaving 12 bases between.

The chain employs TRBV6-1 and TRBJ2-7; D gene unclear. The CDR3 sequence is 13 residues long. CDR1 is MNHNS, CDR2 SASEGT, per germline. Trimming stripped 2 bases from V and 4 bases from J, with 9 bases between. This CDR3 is CASSEWIGYEQYF. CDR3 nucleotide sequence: TGTGCCAGCAGTGAATGGATAGGTTACGAGCAGTACTTC.

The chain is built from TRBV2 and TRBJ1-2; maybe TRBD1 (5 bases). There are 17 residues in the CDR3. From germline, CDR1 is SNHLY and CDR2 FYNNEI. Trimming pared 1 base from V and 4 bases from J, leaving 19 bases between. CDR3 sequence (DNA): TGTGCCAGCAGTGAAGGATTGAAGGGGCGCGGGAGCTATGGCTACACCTTC. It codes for CASSEGLKGRGSYGYTF.

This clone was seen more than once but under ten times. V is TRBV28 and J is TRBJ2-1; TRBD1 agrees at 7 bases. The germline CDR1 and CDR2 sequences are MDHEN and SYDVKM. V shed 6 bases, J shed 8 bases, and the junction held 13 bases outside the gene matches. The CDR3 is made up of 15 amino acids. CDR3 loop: CASSLPTGARYEQFF. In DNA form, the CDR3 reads TGTGCCAGCAGCCTTCCTACAGGGGCGCGGTATGAGCAGTTCTTC.

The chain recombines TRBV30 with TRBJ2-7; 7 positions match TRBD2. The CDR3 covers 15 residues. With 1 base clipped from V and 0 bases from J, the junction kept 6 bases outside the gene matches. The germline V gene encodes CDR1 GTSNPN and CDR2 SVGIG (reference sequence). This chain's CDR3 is CAWSGPSGLSYEQYF. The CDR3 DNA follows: TGTGCCTGGAGTGGGCCTAGCGGACTCTCCTACGAGCAGTACTTC.

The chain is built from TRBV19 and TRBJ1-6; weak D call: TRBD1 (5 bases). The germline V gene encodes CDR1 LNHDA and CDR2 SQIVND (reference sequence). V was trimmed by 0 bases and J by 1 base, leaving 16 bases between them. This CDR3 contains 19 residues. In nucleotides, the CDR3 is TGTGCCAGTAGTATAGAGTGGGGGAGACGGGGATCCTATAATTCACCCCTCCACTTT. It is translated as CASSIEWGRRGSYNSPLHF.

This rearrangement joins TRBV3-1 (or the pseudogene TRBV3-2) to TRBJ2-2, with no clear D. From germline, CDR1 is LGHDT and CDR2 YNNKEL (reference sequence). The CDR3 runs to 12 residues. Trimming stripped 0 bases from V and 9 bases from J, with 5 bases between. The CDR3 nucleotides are TGTGCCAGCAGCCAAGAAGGAAGGGAGCTGTTTTTT. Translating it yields CASSQEGRELFF.

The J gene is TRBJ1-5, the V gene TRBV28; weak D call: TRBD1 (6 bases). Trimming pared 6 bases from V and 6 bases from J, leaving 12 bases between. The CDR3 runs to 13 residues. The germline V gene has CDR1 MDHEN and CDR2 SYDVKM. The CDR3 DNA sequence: TGTGCCAGCAGAACAGGGTTGAGTCAGCCCCAGCATTTT. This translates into CASRTGLSQPQHF.

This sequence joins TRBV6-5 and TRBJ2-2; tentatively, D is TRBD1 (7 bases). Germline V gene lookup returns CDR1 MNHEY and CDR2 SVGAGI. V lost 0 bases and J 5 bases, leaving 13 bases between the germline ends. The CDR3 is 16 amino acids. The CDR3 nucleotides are TGTGCCAGCAGTTACTCGTGGGACAGCGGGACCGGGGAGCTGTTTTTT. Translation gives CASSYSWDSGTGELFF.

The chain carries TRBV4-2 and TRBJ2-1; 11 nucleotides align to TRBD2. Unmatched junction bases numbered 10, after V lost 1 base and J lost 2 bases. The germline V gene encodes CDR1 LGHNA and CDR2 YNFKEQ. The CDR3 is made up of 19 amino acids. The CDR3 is CASSQVGLAGGPTYNEQFF. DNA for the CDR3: TGTGCCAGCAGCCAAGTGGGTCTAGCGGGGGGCCCAACCTACAATGAGCAGTTCTTC.

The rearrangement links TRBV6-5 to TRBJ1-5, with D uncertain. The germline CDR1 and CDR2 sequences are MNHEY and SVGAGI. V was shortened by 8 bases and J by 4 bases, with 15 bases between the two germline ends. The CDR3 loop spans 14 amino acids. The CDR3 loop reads CASQALNRNQPQHF. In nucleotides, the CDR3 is TGTGCCAGCCAGGCCCTAAATAGAAATCAGCCCCAGCATTTT.

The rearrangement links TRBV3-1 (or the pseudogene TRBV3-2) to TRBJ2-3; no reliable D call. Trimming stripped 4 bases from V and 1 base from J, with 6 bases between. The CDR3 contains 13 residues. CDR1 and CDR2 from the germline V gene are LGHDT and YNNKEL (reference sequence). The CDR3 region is CASSPGGTDTQYF. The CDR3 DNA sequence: TGTGCCAGCAGCCCGGGCGGCACAGATACGCAGTATTTT.

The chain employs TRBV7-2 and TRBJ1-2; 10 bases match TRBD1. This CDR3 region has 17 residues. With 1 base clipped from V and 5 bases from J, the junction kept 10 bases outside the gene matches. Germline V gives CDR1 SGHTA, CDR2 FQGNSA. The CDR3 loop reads CASSLEGGTGDSYGYTF. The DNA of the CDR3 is TGTGCCAGCAGCTTAGAAGGGGGGACAGGGGACTCTTATGGCTACACCTTC.

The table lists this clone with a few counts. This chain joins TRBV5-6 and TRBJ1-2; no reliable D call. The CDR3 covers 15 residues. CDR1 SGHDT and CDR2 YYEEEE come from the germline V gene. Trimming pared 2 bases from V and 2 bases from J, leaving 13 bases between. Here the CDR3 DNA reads TGTGCCAGCAGCTTAAACCCGGTAGTGAACTATGGCTACACCTTC. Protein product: CASSLNPVVNYGYTF.